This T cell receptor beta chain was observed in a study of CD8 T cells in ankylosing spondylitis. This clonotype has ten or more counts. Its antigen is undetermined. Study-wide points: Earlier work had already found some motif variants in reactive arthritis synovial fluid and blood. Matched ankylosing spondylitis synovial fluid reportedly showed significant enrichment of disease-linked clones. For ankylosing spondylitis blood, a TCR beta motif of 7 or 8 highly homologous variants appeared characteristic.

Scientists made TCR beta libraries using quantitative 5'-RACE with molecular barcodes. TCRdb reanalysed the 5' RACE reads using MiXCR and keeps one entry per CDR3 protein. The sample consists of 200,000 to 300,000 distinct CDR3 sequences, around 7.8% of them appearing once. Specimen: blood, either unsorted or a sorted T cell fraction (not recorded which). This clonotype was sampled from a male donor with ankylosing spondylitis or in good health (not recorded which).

DNA for the CDR3: TGCAGTGCTAGTCCGGGGGAGGGCGAGCAGTACTTC. Amino acid sequence: CSASPGEGEQYF. The chain has TRBV20-1 and TRBJ2-7, with 7 nucleotides matching TRBD2. V shed 3 bases, J shed 6 bases, and the junction held 5 bases outside the gene matches. The CDR3 is 12 amino acids. The germline gives CDR1 DFQATT, CDR2 SNEGSKA (reference sequence).